The clone carrying this T cell receptor (beta chain) appeared a few times. The antigen is unknown. The sample originates from a study of cytomegalovirus exposure and HLA in healthy donors. Primers included in the PCR were 60 Vbeta and 13 Jbeta primers. Method: immunoSEQ multiplex PCR; TCRdb's copy keeps in-frame clones and lacks some. The sample has fewer than 150,000 clones, around 77% seen once. Study-wide results and caveats: The investigators catalogued some 160 TCR beta chains as cytomegalovirus-associated.

The source material was PBMCs. The source of this sequence is a woman in her forties or fifties in good health and CMV-seronegative.

This CDR3 is CASSRKQGVNYGYTF. CDR3 sequence (DNA): TGTGCCAGCAGTAGGAAACAGGGGGTAAACTATGGCTACACCTTC. The rearrangement links TRBV27 to TRBJ1-2; 8 bases agree with TRBD1. J lost 2 bases, V lost 5 bases, and 7 bases had no gene match. Germline-derived CDR1 and CDR2 are MNHEY and SMNVEV (reference sequence). This CDR3 region has 15 residues.